One and the same sample provided the 15 T cell receptor beta chains below, sequenced in a study of monozygotic twins with inflammatory bowel disease. Using the 5' RACE reads, TCRdb records one entry per CDR3 protein without DNA. This specimen shows about 440,000 distinct CDR3 sequences; the ten leading clones hold 2% to 2.5%. The sequenced material came from blood. The receptor set was obtained from a human donor with ulcerative colitis or Crohn's disease, or a healthy co-twin of an affected twin (not recorded which).

The V call is TRBV6-5, the J call TRBJ1-1; TCRdb's D gene call, TRBD1, goes unchecked for lack of DNA. The CDR3 spans 15 residues. Germline V CDR1 and CDR2: MNHEY, SVGAGI. CDR3 protein: CASSSQGQLNTEAFF.

The chain recombines TRBV24-1 with TRBJ2-1; as DNA is missing, the TRBD1 call by TCRdb cannot be tested. CDR1 and CDR2 from the germline V gene are KGHDR and SFDVKD. The CDR3 is made up of 13 amino acids. The CDR3 sequence: CATSEARGNEQFF.

This chain connects TRBV4-2 to TRBJ2-1; TCRdb's D call, TRBD2, is unchecked because there is no DNA. The CDR3 spans 12 residues. Germline V CDR1 and CDR2: LGHNA, YNFKEQ. CDR3 region: CASSPTGSEQFF.

The rearrangement uses TRBV7-2 and TRBJ2-7; the TCRdb call, TRBD1, lacks DNA for checking. The germline gives CDR1 SGHTA, CDR2 FQGNSA. The CDR3 length is 13 residues. The CDR3: CASRRSGGYEQYF.

J is TRBJ1-5 and V is TRBV4-1; as DNA is missing, the TRBD1 call by TCRdb cannot be tested. From germline, CDR1 is MGHRA and CDR2 YSYEKL. This CDR3 region has 16 residues. CDR3 amino acids: CASSQPDRGGNQPQHF.

The CDR3 here is CASSQDRQGTLYF. V and J are TRBV4-2 and TRBJ2-5; TCRdb indicates TRBD1, and absent DNA this call remains unverified. Looked up from germline, CDR1 is LGHNA and CDR2 is YNFKEQ. The CDR3 has 13 amino acids.

This chain connects TRBV5-1 to TRBJ2-3; no DNA is available, so the TRBD1 call from TCRdb remains unchecked. Germline CDR1 is SGHRS and CDR2 is YFSETQ. The CDR3 covers 14 residues. The CDR3 reads CASSFSGGTDTQYF.

The V gene is TRBV7-3, the J gene TRBJ2-3. Germline loops: CDR1 SGHTA, CDR2 FQGTGA. The CDR3 length is 14 residues. CDR3 amino acids: CASSPTSGSDTQYF.

This rearrangement joins TRBV5-1 to TRBJ1-2. In germline, CDR1 is SGHRS, CDR2 YFSETQ. This CDR3 has 14 amino acids. The CDR3 spells CASSLDAVNYGYTF.

This chain connects TRBV24-1 to TRBJ1-1. Germline CDR1 is KGHDR and CDR2 is SFDVKD. This CDR3 spans 12 amino acids. CDR3 protein: CATSVAGSEAFF.

The chain combines TRBV7-2 with TRBJ2-1; TCRdb's assignment of TRBD2 cannot be checked, as there is no DNA. Per germline, CDR1 SGHTA and CDR2 FQGNSA. The CDR3 covers 17 residues. The CDR3 is CASSLAGTSGGAHEQFF.

The chain has TRBV18 and TRBJ2-3; TCRdb calls TRBD1, which cannot be checked without DNA. CDR3 length: 15 amino acids. CDR1 and CDR2 from the germline V gene are KGHSH and LQKENI. The CDR3 is CASSPVGQGTDTQYF.

The chain uses TRBV30 and TRBJ1-5; no DNA is available, so the TRBD1 call from TCRdb remains unchecked. CDR1 and CDR2 (germline): GTSNPN, SVGIG (reference sequence). The CDR3 loop spans 15 amino acids. Here the CDR3 reads CAWSVGGSGRQPQHF. Full variable domain (rest looked up from reference TRBV30 and TRBJ1-5): SQTIHQWPATLVQPVGSPLSLECTVEGTSNPNLYWYRQAAGRGLQLLFYSVGIGQISSEVPQNLSASRPQDRQFILSSKKLLLSDSGFYLCAWSVGGSGRQPQHFGDGTRLSIL.

This sequence joins TRBV5-1 and TRBJ1-6; TCRdb indicates TRBD1, and absent DNA this call remains unverified. Germline V gene lookup returns CDR1 SGHRS and CDR2 YFSETQ. The CDR3 sequence is 13 residues long. The CDR3 sequence is CASSSGPGFTLHF.

CDR3: CSAGTGSTEAFF. The chain employs TRBV20-1 and TRBJ1-1; TCRdb names TRBD1, which stays unverified in the absence of DNA. Germline V lookup: CDR1 DFQATT, CDR2 SNEGSKA (reference sequence). This CDR3 comprises 12 residues.